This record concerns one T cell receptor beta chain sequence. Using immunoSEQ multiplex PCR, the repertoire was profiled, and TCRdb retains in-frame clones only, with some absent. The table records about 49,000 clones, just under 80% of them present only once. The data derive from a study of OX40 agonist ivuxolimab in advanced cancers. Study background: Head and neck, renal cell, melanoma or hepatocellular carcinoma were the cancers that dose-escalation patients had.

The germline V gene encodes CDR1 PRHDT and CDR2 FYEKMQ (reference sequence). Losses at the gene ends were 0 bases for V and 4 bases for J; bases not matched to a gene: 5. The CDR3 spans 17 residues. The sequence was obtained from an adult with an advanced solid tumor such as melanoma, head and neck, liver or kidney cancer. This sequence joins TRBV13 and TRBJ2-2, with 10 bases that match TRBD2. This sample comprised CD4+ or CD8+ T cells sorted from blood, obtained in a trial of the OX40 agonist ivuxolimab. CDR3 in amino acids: CASSLGLAGWITGELFF. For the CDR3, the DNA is TGTGCCAGCAGCTTAGGACTAGCGGGATGGATCACCGGGGAGCTGTTTTTT. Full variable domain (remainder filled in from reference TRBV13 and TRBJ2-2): AAGVIQSPRHLIKEKRETATLKCYPIPRHDTVYWYQQGPGQDPQFLISFYEKMQSDKGSIPDRFSAQQFSDYHSELNMSSLELGDSALYFCASSLGLAGWITGELFFGEGSRLTVL.